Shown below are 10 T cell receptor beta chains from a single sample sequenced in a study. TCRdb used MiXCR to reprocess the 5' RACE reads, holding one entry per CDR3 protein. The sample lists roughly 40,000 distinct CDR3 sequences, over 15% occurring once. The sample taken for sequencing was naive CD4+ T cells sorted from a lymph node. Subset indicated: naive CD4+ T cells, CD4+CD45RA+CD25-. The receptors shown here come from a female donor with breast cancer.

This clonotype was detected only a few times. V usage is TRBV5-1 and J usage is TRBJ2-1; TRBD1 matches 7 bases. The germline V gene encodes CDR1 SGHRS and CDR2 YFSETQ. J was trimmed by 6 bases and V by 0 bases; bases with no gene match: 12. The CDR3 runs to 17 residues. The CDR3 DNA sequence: TGCGCCAGCAGCTTGGCACCCTTAACAGGGGACGGCAATGAGCAGTTCTTC. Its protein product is CASSLAPLTGDGNEQFF.

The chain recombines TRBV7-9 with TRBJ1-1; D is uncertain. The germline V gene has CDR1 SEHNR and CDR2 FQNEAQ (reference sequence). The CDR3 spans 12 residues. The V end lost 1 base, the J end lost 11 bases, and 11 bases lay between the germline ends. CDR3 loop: CASSLDRTPAFF. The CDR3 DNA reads TGTGCCAGCAGCTTAGACCGGACTCCGGCTTTCTTT.

Here the CDR3 DNA reads TGTGCCAACTCCCAAGGGACAAAAAACACTGAAGCTTTCTTT. Translating it yields CANSQGTKNTEAFF. The rearrangement joins TRBV7-3 to TRBJ1-1; a possible D gene is TRBD1 (6 bases). The germline V gene has CDR1 SGHTA and CDR2 FQGTGA. The CDR3 contains 14 residues. Trimming removed 10 bases at V and 2 bases at J, with 17 bases between.

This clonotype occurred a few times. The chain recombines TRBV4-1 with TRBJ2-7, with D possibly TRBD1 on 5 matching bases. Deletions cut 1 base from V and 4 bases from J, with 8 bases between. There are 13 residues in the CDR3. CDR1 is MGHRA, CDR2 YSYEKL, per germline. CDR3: CASSQVQGYEQYF. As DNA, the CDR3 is TGCGCCAGCAGCCAAGTTCAGGGTTACGAGCAGTACTTC.

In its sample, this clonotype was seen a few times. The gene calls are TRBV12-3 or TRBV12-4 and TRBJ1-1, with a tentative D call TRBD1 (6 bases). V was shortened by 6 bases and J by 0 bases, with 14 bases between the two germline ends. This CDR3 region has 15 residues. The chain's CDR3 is CASRGSDRMNTEAFF. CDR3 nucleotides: TGTGCCAGCAGGGGCAGCGACAGGATGAACACTGAAGCTTTCTTT.

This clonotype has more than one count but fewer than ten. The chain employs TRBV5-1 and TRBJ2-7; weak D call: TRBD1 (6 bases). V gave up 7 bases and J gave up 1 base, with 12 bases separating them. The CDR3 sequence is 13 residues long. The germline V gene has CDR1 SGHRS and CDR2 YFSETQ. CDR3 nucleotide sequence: TGCGCCAGCTCCACACAGGGATCCTACGAGCAGTACTTC. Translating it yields CASSTQGSYEQYF.

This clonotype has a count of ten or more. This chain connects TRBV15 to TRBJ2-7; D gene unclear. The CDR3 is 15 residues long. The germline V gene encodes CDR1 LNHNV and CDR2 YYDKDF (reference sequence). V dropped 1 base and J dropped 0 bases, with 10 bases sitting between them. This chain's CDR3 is CATSRAVSFSYEQYF. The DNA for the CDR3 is TGTGCCACCAGCAGAGCTGTTAGTTTCTCCTACGAGCAGTACTTC.

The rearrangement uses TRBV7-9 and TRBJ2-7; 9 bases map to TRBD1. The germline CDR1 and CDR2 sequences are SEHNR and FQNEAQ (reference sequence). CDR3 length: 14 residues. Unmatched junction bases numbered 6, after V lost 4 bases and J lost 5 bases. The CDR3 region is CASSSGQGSNEQYF. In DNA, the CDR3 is TGTGCCAGCAGCTCCGGACAGGGGTCGAACGAGCAGTACTTC.

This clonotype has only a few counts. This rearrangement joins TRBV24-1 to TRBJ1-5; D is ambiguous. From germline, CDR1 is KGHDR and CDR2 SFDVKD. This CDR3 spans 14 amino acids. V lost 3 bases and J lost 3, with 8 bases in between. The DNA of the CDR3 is TGTGCCACCAGTGATGGCGGTTTCAATCAGCCCCAGCATTTT. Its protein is CATSDGGFNQPQHF.

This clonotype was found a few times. The DNA of the CDR3 is TGCAGCGGCGGAACAGGGGGCGACTATGGCTACACCTTC. It is translated as CSGGTGGDYGYTF. The rearrangement links TRBV29-1 to TRBJ1-2; 9 bases align to TRBD1. V was pared by 7 bases and J by 3 bases, with 6 bases of the junction left unmatched. The V gene's germline CDR1 is SQVTM and CDR2 ANQGSEA. CDR3 length: 13 residues.